This T cell receptor (beta chain) derives from a study of regulatory T cells in long-lasting Graves disease. Through Arm-PCR of CDR3 regions and iRepertoire HTBI primers, TCR beta libraries were built. TCRdb reprocessed the multiplex PCR reads with MiXCR, giving one entry per CDR3 protein. The repertoire holds about 430,000 distinct CDR3 sequences, with roughly a fifth as singletons. Looked up from germline, CDR1 is LNHDA and CDR2 is SQIVND (reference sequence). The CDR3 is made up of 13 amino acids. V gave up 2 bases and J gave up 1 base, with 3 bases separating them. Study-wide findings and caveats: Accuracy may have been reduced by the small sample size. Under persistent disease, TRBV28, TRBJ1-2 and TRBJ2-5 were used preferentially.

Note on this clonotype: Its specificity is not known.

Indicated time point: persistent/refractory GD, antithyroid drugs over 5 years with positive TRAb. PBMCs were the source of the RNA used for TCR sequencing. One endocrinology department in Xi'an, China, was where patients came from. This receptor was obtained from a female donor with Graves disease. This specimen was peripheral blood mononuclear cells (PBMCs), taken when the disease was refractory, from a patient treated with antithyroid drugs. The V call is TRBV19, the J call TRBJ2-4; no clear D. CDR3 amino acids: CASSIRAKNIQYF. CDR3 nucleotide sequence: TGTGCCAGTAGTATACGGGCCAAAAACATTCAGTACTTC. The full variable domain, with the rest looked up from reference TRBV19 and TRBJ2-4, is DGGITQSPKYLFRKEGQNVTLSCEQNLNHDAMYWYRQDPGQGLRLIYYSQIVNDFQKGDIAEGYSVSREKKESFPLTVTSAQKNPTAFYLCASSIRAKNIQYFGAGTRLSVL.